This is a list of T cell receptor beta chains from one sample in a study of blood T cell repertoires in COVID-19. The assay was immunoSEQ multiplex PCR, and TCRdb's table has in-frame clones only and misses some. This table holds roughly 120,000 clones, roughly 84% found once. Sequencing was done on a sample of peripheral blood. The receptors here all came from a man aged 55 to 70 with acute or convalescent COVID-19. Each CDR3 is given with its conserved first and last residue. A D gene is named only where the DNA matches it firmly. Only some rows state a clone size, as once, few, many or a class for expanded clones.

TRBV28	-	-	TRBJ1-3	CASSFRGSGNTIYF	TGTGCCAGCAGCTTCAGGGGCTCTGGAAACACCATATATTTT
TRBV3-1/TRBV3-2	-	-	TRBJ1-2	CASSQGYSENGYTF	TGTGCCAGCAGCCAAGGGTACAGTGAGAATGGCTACACCTTC
TRBV5-1	-	once	TRBJ2-7	CASSPTGARGDEQYF	TGCGCCAGCAGCCCGACAGGGGCCCGGGGGGACGAGCAGTACTTC
TRBV28	-	-	TRBJ1-1	CAVLRNTEAFF	TGTGCCGTCCTTCGGAACACTGAAGCTTTCTTT
TRBV11-2	-	once	TRBJ2-2	CASSLILTGWGNTGELFF	TGTGCCAGCAGCCTCATCCTTACAGGGTGGGGGAACACCGGGGAGCTGTTTTTT
TRBV28	TRBD1	-	TRBJ1-2	CASSAPGQGAGNYGYTF	TGTGCCAGCAGTGCCCCGGGACAGGGGGCCGGGAACTATGGCTACACCTTC
TRBV6-2/TRBV6-3	-	-	TRBJ1-1	CASSWGDDLEAFF	TGTGCCAGCAGTTGGGGGGACGATCTTGAAGCTTTCTTT
TRBV4-3	TRBD1	-	TRBJ2-6	CASSLTAGQGISGANVLTF	TGCGCCAGCAGCCTAACCGCGGGACAGGGGATATCTGGGGCCAACGTCCTGACTTTC
TRBV7-8	-	few	TRBJ2-3	CASSLPGTDTQYF	TGTGCCAGCAGCTTACCGGGCACAGATACGCAGTATTTT
TRBV10-1	-	-	TRBJ2-2	CASRGVGGELFF	TGCGCCAGCAGAGGAGTTGGCGGGGAGCTGTTTTTT
TRBV28	TRBD2	-	TRBJ2-7	CASSFVGLAPSYEQYF	TGTGCCAGCAGTTTCGTGGGACTAGCCCCTTCCTACGAGCAGTACTTC
TRBV6-2/TRBV6-3	-	-	TRBJ2-3	CASSYSSTGIDTQYF	TGTGCCAGCAGTTACTCGAGTACGGGAATAGATACGCAGTATTTT
TRBV28	-	-	TRBJ2-1	CASSLPTGRNEQFF	TGTGCCAGCAGTCTCCCGACAGGCCGCAATGAGCAGTTCTTC
TRBV9	TRBD2	once	TRBJ2-7	CASSPGGYEQYF	TGTGCCAGCAGCCCCGGGGGGTACGAGCAGTACTTC
TRBV6-5	TRBD1	-	TRBJ2-7	CASSYSSGQGMNEQYF	TGTGCCAGCAGTTACTCTTCGGGACAGGGGATGAACGAGCAGTACTTC
TRBV9	TRBD2	few	TRBJ2-2	CASSTKGSGSLTGELFF	TGTGCCAGCAGCACCAAAGGGAGCGGGAGTCTCACCGGGGAGCTGTTTTTT
TRBV19	TRBD2	-	TRBJ2-5	CASSIPGLAGVETQYF	TGTGCCAGTAGTATTCCAGGACTAGCGGGAGTGGAGACCCAGTACTTC
TRBV30	-	-	TRBJ2-5	CAWNPSGETQYF	TGTGCCTGGAACCCTAGTGGGGAGACCCAGTACTTC
TRBV12-3/TRBV12-4	-	-	TRBJ1-3	CASSPRQDTIYF	TGTGCCAGCAGTCCCCGACAGGACACCATATATTTT
TRBV28	TRBD2	-	TRBJ2-1	CASSPLAGVAEQFF	TGTGCCAGCAGTCCTTTAGCGGGAGTGGCTGAGCAGTTCTTC
TRBV5-6	TRBD1	-	TRBJ2-3	CASEGDRRDTQYF	TGTGCCAGCGAGGGGGACAGGCGGGATACGCAGTATTTT
TRBV25-1	-	-	TRBJ1-2	CASSENEQGLHGGYTF	TGTGCCAGCAGTGAAAACGAGCAGGGCCTGCATGGGGGCTACACCTTC
TRBV2	-	-	TRBJ2-6	CASSAGPNNVLTF	TGTGCCAGCAGTGCAGGGCCCAACAACGTCCTGACTTTC
TRBV19	-	-	TRBJ1-5	CASSITGGNQPQHF	TGTGCCAGTAGTATCACCGGCGGGAATCAGCCCCAGCATTTT
TRBV5-1	TRBD2	-	TRBJ2-1	CASTLAGGSYNEQFF	TGCGCCAGCACCCTAGCGGGGGGGTCCTACAATGAGCAGTTCTTC
TRBV10-3	TRBD1	once	TRBJ1-3	CAISEPGQLSGNTIYF	TGTGCCATCAGTGAGCCGGGACAGCTCTCTGGAAACACCATATATTTT
TRBV5-4	TRBD2	few	TRBJ2-3	CASSSEREDLTF	TGTGCCAGCAGCTCCGAGCGGGAGGATTTGACTTTT
TRBV28	TRBD1	-	TRBJ1-4	CASSLLGQGAGEKLFF	TGTGCCAGCAGTTTATTGGGACAGGGAGCGGGGGAAAAACTGTTTTTT
TRBV24-1	TRBD1	-	TRBJ2-1	CATSDPGQGNNEQFF	TGTGCCACCAGTGACCCGGGACAGGGGAACAATGAGCAGTTCTTC
TRBV27	-	-	TRBJ2-7	CASNFPEQYF	TGTGCCAGCAACTTCCCCGAGCAGTACTTC
TRBV5-1	-	once	TRBJ1-1	CASSPSSPDSGGTEAFF	TGCGCCAGCAGCCCGTCCTCCCCGGACAGTGGGGGCACTGAAGCTTTCTTT
TRBV4-3	-	-	TRBJ2-1	CASSQAVTYNEQFF	TGCGCCAGCAGCCAAGCGGTGACCTACAATGAGCAGTTCTTC
TRBV11-2	-	-	TRBJ2-1	CASSTLGTGDNEQFF	TGTGCCAGCAGCACTCTCGGGACGGGAGACAATGAGCAGTTCTTC
TRBV5-1	-	-	TRBJ2-3	CASSLSRGLSTDTQYF	TGCGCCAGCAGCCTCTCCAGGGGCCTAAGCACAGATACGCAGTATTTT
TRBV19	-	-	TRBJ1-1	CASSTTTTGWNTEAFF	TGTGCCAGTAGTACTACTACGACAGGTTGGAACACTGAAGCTTTCTTT
TRBV27	TRBD1	-	TRBJ1-1	CASSSQRDRGLSGTEAFF	TGTGCCAGCAGCAGCCAACGGGACAGGGGGCTATCGGGCACTGAAGCTTTCTTT
TRBV3-1/TRBV3-2	TRBD2	-	TRBJ2-3	CASSQGNSGGTDTQYF	TGTGCCAGCAGCCAAGGCAATAGCGGGGGCACAGATACGCAGTATTTT
TRBV15	TRBD2	-	TRBJ2-3	CATKRASGNTDTQYF	TGTGCCACCAAAAGAGCCAGCGGGAACACAGATACGCAGTATTTT
TRBV28	TRBD1	-	TRBJ2-5	CASSLTGGKETQYF	TGTGCCAGCAGCCTCACAGGGGGCAAAGAGACCCAGTACTTC
TRBV19	-	-	TRBJ1-2	CASTGLYGYTF	TGTGCCAGTACAGGGCTCTATGGCTACACCTTC
TRBV5-5	TRBD2	-	TRBJ2-1	CASSPEGLAGTYNEQFF	TGTGCCAGCAGCCCAGAGGGACTAGCGGGCACTTACAATGAGCAGTTCTTC
TRBV3-1/TRBV3-2	TRBD1	-	TRBJ1-1	CASSHRGASLNTEAFF	TGTGCCAGCAGTCACAGGGGCGCCTCCCTGAACACTGAAGCTTTCTTT